This T cell receptor (beta chain) was sequenced in a study of CD8+ T cells in alopecia areata. Turning to the study itself: Affected scalp percentage set treated patients' severity scores. Study results and limitations: Higher clonality and more expanded CD8+ clones appeared in lesional than normal scalp.

The sample's treatment: oral pan-JAK inhibitor, 5-10 mg twice daily. This clone was observed a few times. The antigen remains unidentified. cDNA prepared by RNA extraction and subsequent reverse transcription served as the template for sequencing. Here immunoSEQ multiplex PCR was the method, and the copy in TCRdb shows in-frame clones only, minus some. The sample includes 100,000 to 150,000 clones, less than 75% of them seen just once. The sequencing here drew on CD8+ T cells sorted from blood, taken at week 4, from a patient treated with tofacitinib. The receptor's source is a human donor with alopecia areata.

In nucleotides, the CDR3 is TGCGCCAGCAGCCCCGGAACGAGCAATCAGCCCCAGCATTTT. This encodes CASSPGTSNQPQHF. This chain joins TRBV5-1 and TRBJ1-5, with unresolved D. Trimming shortened V by 4 bases and J by 1 base, and 9 bases separated the two germline ends. Germline loops: CDR1 SGHRS, CDR2 YFSETQ. This CDR3 has 14 residues.